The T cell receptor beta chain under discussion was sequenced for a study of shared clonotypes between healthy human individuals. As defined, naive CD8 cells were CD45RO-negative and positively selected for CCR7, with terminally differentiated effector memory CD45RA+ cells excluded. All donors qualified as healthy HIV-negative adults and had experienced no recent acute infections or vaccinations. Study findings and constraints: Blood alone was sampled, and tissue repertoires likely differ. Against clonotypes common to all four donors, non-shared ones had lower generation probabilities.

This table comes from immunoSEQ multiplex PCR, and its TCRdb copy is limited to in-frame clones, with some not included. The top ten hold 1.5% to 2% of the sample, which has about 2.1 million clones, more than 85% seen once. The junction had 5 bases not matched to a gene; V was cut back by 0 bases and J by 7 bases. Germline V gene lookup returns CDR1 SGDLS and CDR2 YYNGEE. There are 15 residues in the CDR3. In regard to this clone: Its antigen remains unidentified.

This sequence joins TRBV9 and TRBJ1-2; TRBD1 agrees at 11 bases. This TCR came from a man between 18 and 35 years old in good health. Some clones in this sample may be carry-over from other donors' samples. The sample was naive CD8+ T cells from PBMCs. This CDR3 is CASSVGTGGVSGYTF. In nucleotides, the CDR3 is TGTGCCAGCAGCGTAGGGACAGGGGGCGTAAGTGGCTACACCTTC.